What follows are 30 T cell receptor beta chains derived from one specimen sequenced in a study of glioma-infiltrating T cells after dendritic cell vaccination. Assay: immunoSEQ multiplex PCR; the TCRdb copy retains only in-frame clones and omits some. The data hold over 65,000 clones, with 85% observed a single time. The time point here: after dendritic cell vaccination, including at tumor progression/relapse. Sequenced here: blood, sampled after dendritic cell vaccination. Every receptor here comes from a human donor with glioblastoma.

The rearrangement joins TRBV7-2 to TRBJ2-7; a weak D match, TRBD2 (6 bases). V was trimmed by 4 bases and J by 2 bases, leaving 12 bases between them. Germline V gene data show CDR1 as SGHTA and CDR2 as FQGNSA. The CDR3 extends over 14 amino acids. CDR3 sequence reads: CASSSGGSAYEQYF. The CDR3 DNA follows: TGTGCCAGCAGCTCTGGGGGGTCGGCCTACGAGCAGTACTTC.

CDR3 coding DNA: TGTGCCAGCAGCTTATATGGGTCAGGGGGCACTGAAGCTTTCTTT. This gives the protein CASSLYGSGGTEAFF. The gene calls are TRBV7-9 and TRBJ1-1, with 7 bases identical to TRBD1. Losses at the gene ends were 2 bases for V and 4 bases for J; bases not matched to a gene: 7. Germline CDR1 is SEHNR and CDR2 is FQNEAQ (reference sequence). The CDR3 consists of 15 residues. Filled out from reference TRBV7-9 and TRBJ1-1, the complete variable domain reads DTGVSQNPRHKITKRGQNVTFRCDPISEHNRLYWYRQTLGQGPEFLTYFQNEAQLEKSRLLSDRFSAERPKGSFSTLEIQRTEQGDSAMYLCASSLYGSGGTEAFFGQGTRLTVV.

The chain employs TRBV5-1 and TRBJ2-4; D is possibly TRBD1 (5 bases). Per germline, CDR1 SGHRS and CDR2 YFSETQ. The V and J ends lost 6 bases and 0 bases respectively, with 13 bases between them. The CDR3 length is 15 residues. The CDR3 DNA sequence: TGCGCCAGCACAGACAGCTTCCTAGCCAAAAACATTCAGTACTTC. This gives the protein CASTDSFLAKNIQYF.

This chain uses TRBV19 with TRBJ2-1, with 9 bases matching TRBD1. The CDR3 is 16 amino acids. Trimming took 3 bases from V and 2 from J; bases not matched to a gene: 5. Looked up from germline, CDR1 is LNHDA and CDR2 is SQIVND (reference sequence). CDR3 nucleotides: TGTGCCAGTAGTATGACAGGGGGTAACCCCTACAATGAGCAGTTCTTC. This encodes CASSMTGGNPYNEQFF. Variable domain in full (rest from reference TRBV19 and TRBJ2-1): DGGITQSPKYLFRKEGQNVTLSCEQNLNHDAMYWYRQDPGQGLRLIYYSQIVNDFQKGDIAEGYSVSREKKESFPLTVTSAQKNPTAFYLCASSMTGGNPYNEQFFGPGTRLTVL.

The chain combines TRBV9 with TRBJ2-2, with TRBD1 matching 7 bases. The V and J ends lost 10 bases and 4 bases, in that order; junction bases with no gene match: 7. The CDR3 runs 13 residues. Germline V gives CDR1 SGDLS, CDR2 YYNGEE. CDR3 in DNA: TGTGCCTCGGCGGACAGGTTCACCGGGGAGCTGTTTTTT. Amino acid sequence: CASADRFTGELFF. The whole variable domain, remainder taken from reference TRBV9 and TRBJ2-2, is DSGVTQTPKHLITATGQRVTLRCSPRSGDLSVYWYQQSLDQGLQFLIQYYNGEERAKGNILERFSAQQFPDLHSELNLSSLELGDSALYFCASADRFTGELFFGEGSRLTVL.

CDR3 DNA sequence: TGTGCCAGTAAGGCCCTGGACAGGGGAAACACCATATATTTT. It encodes CASKALDRGNTIYF. This chain joins TRBV19 and TRBJ1-3, with TRBD1 matching over 7 bases. Trimming removed 7 bases from V and 4 bases from J; junction bases left unmatched: 7. The CDR3 contains 14 residues. CDR1 LNHDA and CDR2 SQIVND come from the germline V gene (reference sequence).

The CDR3 bases are TGTGCCAGTAAATCGGGACTAGCGGCCGACTACGAGCAGTACTTC. Its translation: CASKSGLAADYEQYF. The chain has TRBV19 and TRBJ2-7; 11 bases are a match to TRBD2. CDR1 and CDR2 from the germline V gene are LNHDA and SQIVND (reference sequence). The CDR3 is 15 amino acids. The V segment lost 7 bases and the J segment 3 bases; nucleotides outside the gene matches: 8.

The V and J genes are TRBV5-1 and TRBJ1-5; D gene ambiguous. Per the germline V gene, CDR1 is SGHRS and CDR2 is YFSETQ. The V end lost 1 base, the J end lost 5 bases, and 7 bases lay between the germline ends. This CDR3 is 13 amino acids long. The CDR3 is CASSLSTDQPQHF. The DNA of the CDR3 is TGCGCCAGCAGCTTGAGTACAGATCAGCCCCAGCATTTT.

The genes are TRBV7-6 and TRBJ2-2; 8 bases match TRBD1. CDR1 and CDR2 from the germline V gene are SGHVS and FNYEAQ. V was pared by 1 base and J by 4 bases, with 8 bases of the junction left unmatched. The CDR3 runs 17 residues. The CDR3 region is CASSLESPGGFTGELFF. In DNA form, the CDR3 reads TGTGCCAGCAGCTTAGAATCCCCAGGGGGCTTCACCGGGGAGCTGTTTTTT.

The rearrangement joins TRBV5-1 to TRBJ2-7, with 10 bases fitting TRBD2. Trimming took 2 bases from V and 5 from J; bases not matched to a gene: 4. Germline-derived CDR1 and CDR2 are SGHRS and YFSETQ. The CDR3 has 14 residues. The CDR3 is CASSFLAGENEQYF. The CDR3 bases are TGCGCCAGCAGCTTCCTAGCGGGAGAGAACGAGCAGTACTTC.

This clone is a singleton in its sample. In DNA, the CDR3 is TGTGCCAGCAGCCTCAGAGGGGGACTAGCGAACAATGAGCAGTTCTTC. It translates to CASSLRGGLANNEQFF. The chain couples TRBV5-6 to TRBJ2-1, with 10 bases matching TRBD2. After removal of 4 bases from V and 5 bases from J, the junction contained 9 bases not matched to a gene. The CDR3 is made up of 16 amino acids. CDR1 is SGHDT and CDR2 is YYEEEE in the germline V gene.

The chain is built from TRBV6-5 and TRBJ2-5; 10 positions agree with TRBD2. Germline CDR1 and CDR2: MNHEY and SVGAGI. The J segment lost 9 bases and the V segment lost 5 bases, leaving 9 bases of the junction unmatched. The CDR3 has 14 amino acids. The CDR3 coding sequence is TGTGCCAGCAGTCCCCCTCCAGCGGGGGGGCCCCAGTACTTC. It yields the protein CASSPPPAGGPQYF.

The chain links TRBV27 to TRBJ2-2, with a possible D match to TRBD1 (5 bases). The length of the CDR3 is 13 residues. Germline V gene lookup returns CDR1 MNHEY and CDR2 SMNVEV (reference sequence). The ends were cut back, 0 bases at V and 7 bases at J, with 6 bases in the middle. Written as DNA, the CDR3 is TGTGCCAGCAGTTTATCAAGGGGCGGGGAGCTGTTTTTT. Protein: CASSLSRGGELFF.

The V call is TRBV19, the J call TRBJ2-5; D call uncertain. CDR3 length: 17 amino acids. Germline assignment: CDR1 LNHDA and CDR2 SQIVND (reference sequence). V was shortened by 3 bases and J by 3 bases, with 20 bases between the two germline ends. This chain's CDR3 is CASSMGLRVGYEETQYF. Here the CDR3 DNA reads TGTGCCAGTAGTATGGGCTTAAGAGTCGGTTACGAAGAGACCCAGTACTTC.

The CDR3 sequence: CAWSATDRGQYEQYF. CDR3 in DNA: TGTGCCTGGAGTGCGACGGACAGGGGGCAGTACGAGCAGTACTTC. This sequence joins TRBV30 and TRBJ2-7; the match to TRBD1 covers 11 bases. Per the germline V gene, CDR1 is GTSNPN and CDR2 is SVGIG (reference sequence). Trimming removed 1 base from V and 4 bases from J; junction bases left unmatched: 6. The CDR3 is 15 residues long.

The chain recombines TRBV7-9 with TRBJ2-7; D gene unclear. Germline-derived CDR1 and CDR2 are SEHNR and FQNEAQ (reference sequence). The ends were cut back, 1 base at V and 2 bases at J, with 9 bases in the middle. The CDR3 consists of 14 residues. The CDR3 nucleotides read TGTGCCAGCAGCTTAGGAGACAACCCCTACGAGCAGTACTTC. It codes for CASSLGDNPYEQYF.

Points on this clone: The same CDR3 can be traced to other DNA sequences in this sample. J is TRBJ2-3 and V is TRBV5-1, with 9 positions matching TRBD1. The V gene's germline CDR1 is SGHRS and CDR2 YFSETQ. V lost 3 bases, J lost 3 bases, and 2 bases stayed unmatched. The CDR3 is made up of 14 amino acids. The DNA for the CDR3 is TGCGCCAGCAGCTCGGGACAGGGAACAGATACGCAGTATTTT. Translated, it gives CASSSGQGTDTQYF.

This chain uses TRBV5-4 with TRBJ1-2, with 10 nucleotides matching TRBD1. After removal of 4 bases from V and 5 bases from J, the junction contained 11 bases not matched to a gene. Germline V lookup: CDR1 SGHNT, CDR2 YYREEE (reference sequence). The CDR3 runs to 16 residues. CDR3 bases: TGTGCCAGCAGCCTGGGGGAGACAGGGGGCTCGTATGGCTACACCTTC. This sequence encodes CASSLGETGGSYGYTF.

The J gene is TRBJ2-1, the V gene TRBV5-1, with 8 nucleotides matching TRBD1. CDR3 length equals 16 residues. Germline trimming cut 3 bases from V and 6 bases from J; bases unmatched to any gene: 11. Germline loops: CDR1 SGHRS, CDR2 YFSETQ. Here the CDR3 DNA reads TGCGCCAGCAGCTCCGGACCGGGACAGGCGCGCAATGAGCAGTTCTTC. Translation: CASSSGPGQARNEQFF.

This clone came up a few times. The chain is built from TRBV28 and TRBJ1-4; no firm D call. V lost 1 base and J 8 bases, leaving 5 bases between the germline ends. The CDR3 is 12 amino acids. In germline, CDR1 is MDHEN, CDR2 SYDVKM. This CDR3 is CASSLSSEKLFF. The CDR3 DNA reads as TGTGCCAGCAGTTTATCGTCGGAAAAACTGTTTTTT.

In this sample, this clone turned up a few times. Here the CDR3 DNA reads TGTGCCAGCAGCCCTAGATGGGGGCCCCTCTACGAGCAGTACTTC. As protein: CASSPRWGPLYEQYF. The V gene is TRBV7-8, the J gene TRBJ2-7; perhaps TRBD1 as D (6 bases). The germline V and J ends were trimmed by 5 bases and 3 bases, with 17 bases remaining between them. CDR1 is SGHVS, CDR2 FQNEAQ, per germline. CDR3 size: 15 residues.

The rearrangement joins TRBV5-4 to TRBJ1-4; D gene uncertain. Trimming took off 5 bases at V and 7 bases at J, with 3 bases between the two ends. The CDR3 covers 10 residues. The V gene's germline CDR1 is SGHNT and CDR2 YYREEE (reference sequence). In DNA, the CDR3 is TGTGCCAGCAGGCGTGAAAAACTGTTTTTT. Translation: CASRREKLFF. Supplemented by reference TRBV5-4 and TRBJ1-4, the full variable domain reads ETGVTQSPTHLIKTRGQQVTLRCSSQSGHNTVSWYQQALGQGPQFIFQYYREEENGRGNFPPRFSGLQFPNYSSELNVNALELDDSALYLCASRREKLFFGSGTQLSVL.

The chain uses TRBV9 and TRBJ2-2; perhaps TRBD1 as D (6 bases). The ends were cut back, 0 bases at V and 5 bases at J, with 14 bases in the middle. The CDR3 consists of 16 residues. Germline CDR1 and CDR2: SGDLS and YYNGEE. CDR3 nucleotides: TGTGCCAGCAGCGTAGCCCACAACAGGGAAACCGGGGAGCTGTTTTTT. Encoded protein: CASSVAHNRETGELFF. Drawing the rest from reference TRBV9 and TRBJ2-2, the complete variable domain is DSGVTQTPKHLITATGQRVTLRCSPRSGDLSVYWYQQSLDQGLQFLIQYYNGEERAKGNILERFSAQQFPDLHSELNLSSLELGDSALYFCASSVAHNRETGELFFGEGSRLTVL.

The chain is built from TRBV9 and TRBJ2-7; no reliable D call. CDR3 length equals 15 residues. CDR1 and CDR2 (germline): SGDLS, YYNGEE. V dropped 0 bases and J dropped 0 bases, with 10 bases sitting between them. For the CDR3, the DNA is TGTGCCAGCAGCGTAGATACCACACACTCCTACGAGCAGTACTTC. This sequence encodes CASSVDTTHSYEQYF.

This chain joins TRBV19 and TRBJ2-3, with TRBD1 identical over 7 bases. Germline trimming cut 5 bases from V and 0 bases from J; bases unmatched to any gene: 5. Germline assignment: CDR1 LNHDA and CDR2 SQIVND (reference sequence). CDR3 length equals 15 residues. CDR3 sequence reads: CASSVNRGSTDTQYF. The CDR3 nucleotides read TGTGCCAGTAGTGTCAACAGGGGCAGCACAGATACGCAGTATTTT.

The chain recombines TRBV7-9 with TRBJ1-1, with a tentative D call TRBD1 (5 bases). Germline CDR1 and CDR2: SEHNR and FQNEAQ (reference sequence). The ends were cut back, 2 bases at V and 1 base at J, with 11 bases in the middle. This CDR3 spans 15 amino acids. The CDR3 sequence is CASSLSPGQNTEAFF. The CDR3 nucleotides are TGTGCCAGCAGCTTATCCCCAGGGCAGAACACTGAAGCTTTCTTT.

The chain combines TRBV9 with TRBJ2-2; 8 bases fit TRBD2. Germline CDR1 and CDR2: SGDLS and YYNGEE. The V gene end was trimmed by 0 bases and the J gene end by 5 bases; junction bases not matched to a gene: 12. The CDR3 totals 18 residues. DNA of the CDR3: TGTGCCAGCAGCGTAGCTAAAGGACGGCTAGCGGGTACCGGGGAGCTGTTTTTT. Residues: CASSVAKGRLAGTGELFF.

This clone came up once. The chain couples TRBV7-2 to TRBJ1-5; D not resolved. CDR3 length: 13 amino acids. Germline CDR1 and CDR2: SGHTA and FQGNSA. Deletions cut 8 bases from V and 7 bases from J, with 15 bases between. CDR3: CASATEAIQPQHF. As DNA, the CDR3 is TGTGCCAGCGCCACCGAGGCAATCCAGCCCCAGCATTTT.

The chain employs TRBV28 and TRBJ2-1; 12 nucleotides match TRBD2. J was trimmed by 0 bases and V by 3 bases; bases with no gene match: 9. The germline V gene encodes CDR1 MDHEN and CDR2 SYDVKM. The CDR3 has 19 amino acids. This CDR3 is CASSFIGLAGGSSYNEQFF. For the CDR3, the DNA is TGTGCCAGCAGTTTTATCGGTCTAGCGGGAGGGAGCTCCTACAATGAGCAGTTCTTC.

V usage is TRBV4-1 and J usage is TRBJ2-6, with 11 bases fitting TRBD1. This CDR3 is built from 19 residues. Trimming at V came to 1 base and at J to 4 bases, leaving 9 bases not matched to a gene. CDR1 and CDR2 (germline): MGHRA, YSYEKL. The CDR3: CASSQGLGTGGSGANVLTF. The CDR3 DNA is TGCGCCAGCAGCCAAGGGCTTGGGACAGGGGGTTCCGGGGCCAACGTCCTGACTTTC.